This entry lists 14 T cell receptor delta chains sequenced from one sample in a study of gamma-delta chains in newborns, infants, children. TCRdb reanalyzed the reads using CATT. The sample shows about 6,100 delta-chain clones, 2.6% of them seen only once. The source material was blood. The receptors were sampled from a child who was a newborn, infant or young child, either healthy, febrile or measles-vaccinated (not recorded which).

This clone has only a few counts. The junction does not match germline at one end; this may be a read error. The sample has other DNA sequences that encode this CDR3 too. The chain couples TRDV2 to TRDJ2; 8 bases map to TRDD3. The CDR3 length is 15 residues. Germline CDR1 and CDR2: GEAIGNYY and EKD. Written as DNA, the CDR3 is TGTGCCTGTGACGCTGTACTGGGGGTGACGGCACAACTCTTCTTT. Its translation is CACDAVLGVTAQLFF.

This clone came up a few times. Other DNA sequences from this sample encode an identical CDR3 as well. The CDR3 protein is CACESLGDSSWDTRQMFF. The CDR3 DNA follows: TGTGCCTGTGAGTCGCTGGGGGACAGCTCCTGGGACACCCGACAGATGTTTTTC. The chain combines TRDV2 with TRDJ3; the match to TRDD3 covers 8 bases. Germline CDR1 GEAIGNYY, CDR2 EKD. V was pared by 4 bases and J by 0 bases, with 7 bases of the junction left unmatched. CDR3 length: 18 residues.

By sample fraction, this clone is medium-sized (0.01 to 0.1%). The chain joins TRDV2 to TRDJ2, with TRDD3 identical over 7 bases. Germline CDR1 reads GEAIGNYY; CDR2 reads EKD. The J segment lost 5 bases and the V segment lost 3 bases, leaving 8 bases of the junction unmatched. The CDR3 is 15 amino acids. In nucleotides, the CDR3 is TGTGCCTGTGACCAGCTACTGGGGTTAACAGCACAACTCTTCTTT. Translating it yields CACDQLLGLTAQLFF.

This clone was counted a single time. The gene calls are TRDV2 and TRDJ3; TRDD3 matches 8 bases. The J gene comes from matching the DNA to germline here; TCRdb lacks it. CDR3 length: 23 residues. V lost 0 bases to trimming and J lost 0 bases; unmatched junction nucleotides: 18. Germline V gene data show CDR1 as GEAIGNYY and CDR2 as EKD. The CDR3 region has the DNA TGTGCCTGTGACACCGCGGAATCCACTGAGGGATACGGTAACTCCTGGGACACCCGACAGATGTTTTTC. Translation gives CACDTAESTEGYGNSWDTRQMFF.

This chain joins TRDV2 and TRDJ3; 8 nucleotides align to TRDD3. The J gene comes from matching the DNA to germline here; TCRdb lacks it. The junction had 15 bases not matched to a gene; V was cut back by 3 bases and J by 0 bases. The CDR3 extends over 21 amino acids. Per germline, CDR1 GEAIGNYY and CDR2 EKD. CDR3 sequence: CACDVLGGTKESSWDTRQMFF. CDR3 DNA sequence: TGTGCCTGTGACGTACTGGGGGGTACTAAGGAGAGCTCCTGGGACACCCGACAGATGTTTTTC.

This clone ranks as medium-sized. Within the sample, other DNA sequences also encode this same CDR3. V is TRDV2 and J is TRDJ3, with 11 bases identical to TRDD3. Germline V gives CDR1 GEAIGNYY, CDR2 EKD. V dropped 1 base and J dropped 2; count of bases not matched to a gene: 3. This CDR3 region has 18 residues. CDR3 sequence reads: CACDTLLGDTWDTRQMFF. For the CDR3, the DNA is TGTGCCTGTGACACTCTACTGGGGGATACCTGGGACACCCGACAGATGTTTTTC.

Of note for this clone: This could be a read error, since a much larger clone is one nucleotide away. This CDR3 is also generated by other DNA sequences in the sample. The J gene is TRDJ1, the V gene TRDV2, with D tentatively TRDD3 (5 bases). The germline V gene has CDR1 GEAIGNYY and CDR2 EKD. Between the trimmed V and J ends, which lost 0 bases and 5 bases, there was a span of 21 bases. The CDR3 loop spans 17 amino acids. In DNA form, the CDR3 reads TGTGCCTGTGACACCGTCGGGGAAACACCGAAGGCAGATAAACTCATCTTT. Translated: CACDTVGETPKADKLIF.

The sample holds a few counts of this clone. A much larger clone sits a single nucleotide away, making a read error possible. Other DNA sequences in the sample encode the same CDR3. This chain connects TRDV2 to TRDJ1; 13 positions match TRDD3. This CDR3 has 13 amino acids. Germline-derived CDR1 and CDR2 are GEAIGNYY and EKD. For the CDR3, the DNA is TGTGCCTGCGACACTGGGGGATACGGGAGACTCATCTTT. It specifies CACDTGGYGRLIF.

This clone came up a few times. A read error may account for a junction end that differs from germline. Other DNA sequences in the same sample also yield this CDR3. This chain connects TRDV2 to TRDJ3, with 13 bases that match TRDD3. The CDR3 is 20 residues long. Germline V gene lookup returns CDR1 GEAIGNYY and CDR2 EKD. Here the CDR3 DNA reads TGTGCCTGTGACCCCACTGGGGGATACGCTAGCTCCTGGGACACCCGACAGGTGTTTTTC. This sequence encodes CACDPTGGYASSWDTRQVFF.

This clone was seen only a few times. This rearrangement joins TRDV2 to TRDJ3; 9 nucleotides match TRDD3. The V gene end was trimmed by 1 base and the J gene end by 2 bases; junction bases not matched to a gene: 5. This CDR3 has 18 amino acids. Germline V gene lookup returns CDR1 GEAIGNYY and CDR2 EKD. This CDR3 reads CACDTVLGDAWDTRQMFF. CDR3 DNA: TGTGCCTGTGACACGGTACTGGGGGACGCCTGGGACACCCGACAGATGTTTTTC.

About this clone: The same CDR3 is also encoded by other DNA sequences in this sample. CDR3 residues: CACDTVLGDTLSSWDTRQMFF. In nucleotides, the CDR3 is TGTGCCTGTGACACCGTACTGGGGGATACGCTTAGCTCCTGGGACACCCGACAGATGTTTTTC. The rearrangement links TRDV2 to TRDJ3, with 13 bases identical to TRDD3. V shed 0 bases, J shed 0 bases, and the junction held 7 bases outside the gene matches. The CDR3 contains 21 residues. Germline CDR1 reads GEAIGNYY; CDR2 reads EKD.

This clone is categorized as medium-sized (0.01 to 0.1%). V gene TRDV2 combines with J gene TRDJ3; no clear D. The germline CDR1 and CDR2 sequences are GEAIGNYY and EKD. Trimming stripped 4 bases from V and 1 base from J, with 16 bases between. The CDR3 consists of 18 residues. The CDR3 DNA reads TGTGCCTGTGATTACGTACGCCAACCATCCTGGGACACCCGACAGATGTTTTTC. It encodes CACDYVRQPSWDTRQMFF.

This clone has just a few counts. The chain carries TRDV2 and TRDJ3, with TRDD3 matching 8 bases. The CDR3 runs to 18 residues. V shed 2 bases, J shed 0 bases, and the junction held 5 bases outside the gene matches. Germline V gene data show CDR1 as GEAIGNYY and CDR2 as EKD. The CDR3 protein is CACDKLGANSWDTRQMFF. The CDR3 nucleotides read TGTGCCTGTGACAAACTGGGGGCCAACTCCTGGGACACCCGACAGATGTTTTTC.

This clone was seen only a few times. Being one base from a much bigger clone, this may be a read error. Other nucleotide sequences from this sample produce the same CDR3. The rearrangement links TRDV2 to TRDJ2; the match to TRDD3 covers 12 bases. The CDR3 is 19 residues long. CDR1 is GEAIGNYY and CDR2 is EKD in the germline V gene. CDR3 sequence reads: CACDTVPILGDTMAAQLFF. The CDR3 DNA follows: TGTGCCTGTGACACCGTCCCCATACTGGGGGATACCATGGCAGCACAACTCTTCTTC.